This T cell receptor beta chain was sequenced during a study of OX40 agonist ivuxolimab in advanced cancers. Whole-study context: Patients enrolled in dose escalation were diagnosed with hepatocellular carcinoma, melanoma, renal cell or head and neck cancer. Partial responses were achieved by three patients, one with hepatocellular carcinoma and two with cutaneous melanoma.

Broader study findings: On average, CD8+ T cells showed a greater number of expanded clones than CD4+.

Here immunoSEQ multiplex PCR was the method, and the copy in TCRdb shows in-frame clones only, minus some. This sample has about 68,000 clones; more than 65% occur once, and the top ten carry 1.6%. Patients had blood sampled at baseline and again on cycle 4 day 1 and cycle 7 day 1. This CDR3 is 14 amino acids long. CDR1 is SEHNR and CDR2 is FQNEAQ in the germline V gene (reference sequence). V was pared by 2 bases and J by 8 bases, with 12 bases between. This clone was found once. As yet, its antigen is unknown. The clonotype originates from an adult with an advanced solid tumor such as melanoma, head and neck, liver or kidney cancer. V and J are TRBV7-9 and TRBJ1-4; D call uncertain. Sequencing was performed on CD4+ or CD8+ T cells sorted from blood, taken in a trial of the OX40 agonist ivuxolimab. The CDR3 bases are TGTGCCAGCAGCTTACGGGGATCTGACGAAAAACTGTTTTTT. Translation gives CASSLRGSDEKLFF.